These 21 T cell receptor beta chains came from one sample sequenced in a study of CD8 T cells in ankylosing spondylitis. TCRdb used MiXCR to reprocess the 5' RACE reads, holding one entry per CDR3 protein. The table shows about 400,000 distinct CDR3 sequences, with 20% to 25% occurring only once. The sequencing sample was made of blood, either unsorted or a sorted T cell fraction (not recorded which). The receptors were sampled from a male donor with ankylosing spondylitis or in good health (not recorded which).

This clonotype occurred a few times. The chain recombines TRBV9 with TRBJ1-2; D gene unclear. The V and J ends lost 0 bases and 3 bases respectively, with 12 bases between them. The CDR3 consists of 15 residues. Germline lookup yields CDR1 SGDLS and CDR2 YYNGEE. CDR3 in DNA: TGTGCCAGCAGCGTAGGACGGACTCGAGACTATGGCTACACCTTC. Its translation: CASSVGRTRDYGYTF.

The chain links TRBV7-9 to TRBJ2-5; D perhaps matches TRBD2 (5 bases). The CDR3 sequence is 16 residues long. Germline loops: CDR1 SEHNR, CDR2 FQNEAQ (reference sequence). V was cut by 5 bases and J by 4 bases, with 20 bases left in between. The CDR3, as DNA: TGTGCCAGCAGCCCACCTCTGGGTAGAGAGGGAGAGACCCAGTACTTC. Translated: CASSPPLGREGETQYF. Looking up the rest from reference TRBV7-9 and TRBJ2-5 gives the full variable domain: DTGVSQNPRHKITKRGQNVTFRCDPISEHNRLYWYRQTLGQGPEFLTYFQNEAQLEKSRLLSDRFSAERPKGSFSTLEIQRTEQGDSAMYLCASSPPLGREGETQYFGPGTRLLVL.

This clonotype has more than one count but fewer than ten. The genes are TRBV2 and TRBJ2-5; tentatively, D is TRBD1 or TRBD2 (5 bases each). The CDR3 has 14 amino acids. In germline, CDR1 is SNHLY, CDR2 FYNNEI. The germline V and J ends were trimmed by 2 bases and 5 bases, with 12 bases remaining between them. The CDR3 DNA is TGTGCCAGCAGTGAATATTTGGGGGACGAGACCCAGTACTTC. This sequence encodes CASSEYLGDETQYF.

This clonotype occurred many times. The chain recombines TRBV29-1 with TRBJ1-1; D is possibly TRBD1 (6 bases). CDR3 size: 15 residues. Germline CDR1 is SQVTM and CDR2 is ANQGSEA. Between the trimmed V and J ends, which lost 7 bases and 6 bases, there was a span of 24 bases. CDR3 loop: CSGEGGGSLFPEAFF. Written as DNA, the CDR3 is TGCAGCGGAGAGGGGGGAGGGAGTTTGTTTCCTGAAGCTTTCTTT.

A few counts support this clonotype. The chain recombines TRBV10-3 with TRBJ2-2; perhaps TRBD2 as D (5 bases). The V gene's germline CDR1 is ENHRY and CDR2 SYGVKD. The CDR3 runs to 15 residues. Between the trimmed V and J ends, which lost 5 bases and 5 bases, there was a span of 15 bases. CDR3 protein: CAISPRVGETGELFF. DNA of the CDR3: TGTGCCATCAGTCCCCGGGTCGGGGAGACCGGGGAGCTGTTTTTT.

V usage is TRBV29-1 and J usage is TRBJ2-7; 7 nucleotides line up with TRBD1. The V gene end was trimmed by 3 bases and the J gene end by 0 bases; junction bases not matched to a gene: 26. Germline CDR1 is SQVTM and CDR2 is ANQGSEA. The CDR3 has 21 amino acids. CDR3 sequence: CSVELGQAPLGSVKGSYEQYF. CDR3 nucleotides: TGCAGCGTTGAGTTAGGACAGGCGCCTTTGGGGAGTGTAAAGGGCTCCTACGAGCAGTACTTC.

This clonotype was detected only a few times. The gene calls are TRBV7-9 and TRBJ2-6; D call uncertain. CDR3 length: 12 residues. Trimming cost V 4 bases and J 14 bases, with 12 bases left between them. CDR1 and CDR2 (germline): SEHNR, FQNEAQ (reference sequence). CDR3 loop: CASSSPPTFLTF. In DNA, the CDR3 is TGTGCCAGCAGCTCCCCCCCGACCTTCCTGACTTTC.

This sequence joins TRBV2 and TRBJ2-2; 10 bases line up with TRBD2. There are 16 residues in the CDR3. The V gene's germline CDR1 is SNHLY and CDR2 FYNNEI. V lost 8 bases, J lost 2 bases, and 8 bases stayed unmatched. The CDR3 protein is CASGFSSGGNTGELFF. The CDR3 nucleotides read TGTGCCAGCGGGTTCTCTAGCGGGGGAAACACCGGGGAGCTGTTTTTT.

The chain links TRBV20-1 to TRBJ2-7; TRBD2 aligns across 9 bases. From germline, CDR1 is DFQATT and CDR2 SNEGSKA (reference sequence). Germline trimming cut 5 bases from V and 0 bases from J; bases unmatched to any gene: 8. This CDR3 is 15 amino acids long. The CDR3, as DNA: TGCAGTGCTTACCCTAGCGGGGATAGCTCCTACGAGCAGTACTTC. Protein product: CSAYPSGDSSYEQYF.

The chain combines TRBV27 with TRBJ2-7; D is possibly TRBD1 or TRBD2 (6 bases each). The germline V gene encodes CDR1 MNHEY and CDR2 SMNVEV (reference sequence). The germline V and J ends were trimmed by 2 bases and 2 bases, with 10 bases remaining between them. This CDR3 spans 14 amino acids. CDR3 region: CASSLIGGPYEQYF. In nucleotides, the CDR3 is TGTGCCAGCAGTTTAATCGGGGGCCCCTACGAGCAGTACTTC.

The sample holds a few counts of this clonotype. The CDR3 loop reads CASRPGRGLPDEQFF. Here the CDR3 DNA reads TGTGCCAGTAGGCCCGGGCGGGGCCTGCCCGATGAGCAGTTCTTC. V gene TRBV3-1 combines with J gene TRBJ2-1, with a possible D match to TRBD2 (6 bases). V lost 9 bases, J lost 8 bases, and 23 bases lay in between. The CDR3 extends over 15 amino acids. CDR1 and CDR2 from the germline V gene are LGHDT and YNNKEL (reference sequence).

Of note for this clonotype: One junction end does not reproduce the germline sequence, and a read error may be involved. This chain uses TRBV5-1 with TRBJ2-1; 9 bases agree with TRBD1. The CDR3 totals 15 residues. Germline lookup yields CDR1 SGHRS and CDR2 YFSETQ. In DNA, the CDR3 is TGCGCCCGCAGTTGGAAACAGGGGGCTGTCTATGAGCAGTTCTTC. It yields the protein CARSWKQGAVYEQFF.

Regarding this clonotype: One junction end does not reproduce the germline sequence, and a read error may be involved. The chain uses TRBV3-1 and TRBJ2-5; 7 bases agree with TRBD2. The germline V gene encodes CDR1 LGHDT and CDR2 YNNKEL (reference sequence). This CDR3 is 15 amino acids long. This CDR3 reads CASSQLGTTQETQYF. The DNA of the CDR3 is TGTGCCAGCAGCCAATTGGGGACTACTCAAGAGACCCAGTACTTT.

The chain joins TRBV9 to TRBJ2-7, with D tentatively TRBD1 or TRBD2 (6 bases each). Germline CDR1 reads SGDLS; CDR2 reads YYNGEE. V lost 3 bases, J lost 3 bases, and 16 bases lay in between. This CDR3 is built from 15 residues. CDR3 loop: CASSDGGQGNYEQYF. In DNA, the CDR3 is TGTGCCAGCAGCGACGGGGGCCAGGGCAACTACGAGCAGTACTTC. The full variable domain, rest sourced from reference TRBV9 and TRBJ2-7, is DSGVTQTPKHLITATGQRVTLRCSPRSGDLSVYWYQQSLDQGLQFLIQYYNGEERAKGNILERFSAQQFPDLHSELNLSSLELGDSALYFCASSDGGQGNYEQYFGPGTRLTVT.

This clonotype was seen more than once but under ten times. In DNA form, the CDR3 reads TGCAGTGCCCCAGGACTAGCGGGGGGCCTCAGCTACGAGCAGTACTTC. This translates into CSAPGLAGGLSYEQYF. The rearrangement links TRBV20-1 to TRBJ2-7, with 14 bases that match TRBD2. J gave up 3 bases and V 6 bases, and 10 bases lay outside the gene matches. CDR3 size: 16 residues. Germline CDR1 reads DFQATT; CDR2 reads SNEGSKA (reference sequence).

This clonotype turned up a few times. V usage is TRBV9 and J usage is TRBJ2-3; the D is unclear. Trimming cost V 3 bases and J 0 bases, with 14 bases left between them. The V gene's germline CDR1 is SGDLS and CDR2 YYNGEE. CDR3 size: 16 residues. The chain's CDR3 is CASSAVWAGSTDTQYF. The CDR3, as DNA: TGTGCCAGCAGCGCGGTTTGGGCAGGAAGCACAGATACGCAGTATTTT.

V and J are TRBV3-1 and TRBJ1-5, with D possibly TRBD1 on 5 matching bases. Between the trimmed V and J ends, which lost 3 bases and 6 bases, there was a span of 12 bases. This CDR3 is built from 14 residues. CDR1 and CDR2 from the germline V gene are LGHDT and YNNKEL (reference sequence). DNA for the CDR3: TGTGCCAGCAGCCACGGCAGGGTGGGTCAGCCCCAGCATTTT. Encoded protein: CASSHGRVGQPQHF.

The chain links TRBV5-1 to TRBJ2-7, with D uncertain. From germline, CDR1 is SGHRS and CDR2 YFSETQ. This CDR3 has 11 residues. V shed 3 bases and J shed 5 bases, with 6 bases lying between them. The chain's CDR3 is CASSSIDEQYF. CDR3 coding DNA: TGCGCCAGCAGCTCGATTGACGAGCAGTACTTC.

This chain joins TRBV27 and TRBJ2-3; D call uncertain. This CDR3 region has 15 residues. CDR1 is MNHEY, CDR2 SMNVEV, per germline (reference sequence). V gave up 10 bases and J gave up 0 bases, with 17 bases separating them. The CDR3 region is CATRLGTASTDTQYF. The CDR3 nucleotides read TGTGCCACCCGTCTGGGTACCGCTAGCACAGATACGCAGTATTTT.

This clonotype was found a few times. The chain uses TRBV5-1 and TRBJ2-7, with 10 bases fitting TRBD2. CDR1 SGHRS and CDR2 YFSETQ come from the germline V gene. The CDR3 is 17 amino acids. Trimming at V came to 0 bases and at J to 2 bases, leaving 8 bases not matched to a gene. The CDR3 loop reads CASSLELAGVRTYEQYF. The CDR3 DNA reads TGCGCCAGCAGCTTGGAGCTAGCGGGGGTTAGGACCTACGAGCAGTACTTC.

The chain recombines TRBV2 with TRBJ2-5; D ambiguous. This CDR3 spans 10 amino acids. V dropped 6 bases and J dropped 5 bases, with 4 bases sitting between them. Germline V gives CDR1 SNHLY, CDR2 FYNNEI. The CDR3 sequence is CASRVETQYF. CDR3 DNA sequence: TGTGCCAGCAGGGTGGAGACCCAGTACTTC.